The clone carrying this T cell receptor beta chain was seen only once. What it binds is unknown. From germline, CDR1 is SGHNT and CDR2 YYREEE (reference sequence). Trimming removed 3 bases at V and 0 bases at J, with 13 bases between. This CDR3 has 16 amino acids. Investigators sought sequencing depths of between 1 in 200,000 and 1 in 1 million T cells. The method was immunoSEQ multiplex PCR; TCRdb's version includes in-frame clones alone and lacks a portion of them. The sample shows around 30,000 clones, around three fifths of them seen only once. The data originate from a study of cytotoxic CD8 clonotypes in ibrutinib-treated CLL. Broader study findings: Under therapy, public clonotypes either contracted or stayed stable, and they were uncommon.

The TCR sequence derives from a human donor with chronic lymphocytic leukemia. V is TRBV5-4 and J is TRBJ2-1; D gene uncertain. The specimen was PBMCs, collected before ibrutinib treatment. The CDR3 bases are TGTGCCAGCAGCTCGGTGGGCAGAACCTCCTACAATGAGCAGTTCTTC. Protein sequence: CASSSVGRTSYNEQFF.